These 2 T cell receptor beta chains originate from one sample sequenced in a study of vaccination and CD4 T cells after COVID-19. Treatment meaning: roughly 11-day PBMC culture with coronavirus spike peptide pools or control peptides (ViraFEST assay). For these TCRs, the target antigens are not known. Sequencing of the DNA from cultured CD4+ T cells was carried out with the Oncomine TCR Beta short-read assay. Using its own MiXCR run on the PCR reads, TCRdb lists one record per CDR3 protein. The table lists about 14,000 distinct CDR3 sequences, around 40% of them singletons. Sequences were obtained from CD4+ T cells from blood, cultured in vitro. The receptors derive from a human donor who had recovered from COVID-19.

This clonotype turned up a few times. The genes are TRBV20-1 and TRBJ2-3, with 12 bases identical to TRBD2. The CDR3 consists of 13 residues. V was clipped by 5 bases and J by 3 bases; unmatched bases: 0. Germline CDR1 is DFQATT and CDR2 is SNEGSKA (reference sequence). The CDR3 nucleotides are TGCAGTGCTCTAGCGGGAGGGACAGATACGCAGTATTTT. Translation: CSALAGGTDTQYF.

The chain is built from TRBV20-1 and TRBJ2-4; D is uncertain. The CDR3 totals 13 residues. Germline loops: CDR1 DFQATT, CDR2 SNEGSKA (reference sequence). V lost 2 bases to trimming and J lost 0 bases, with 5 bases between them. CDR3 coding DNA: TGCAGTGCTAGAAGTTCAGCCAAAAACATTCAGTACTTC. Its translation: CSARSSAKNIQYF.